These 10 T cell receptor beta chains came from one sample sequenced in a study of metastatic and nonmetastatic thyroid tumors. No treatment had been given to any patient before thyroid surgery. TCRdb reanalyzed the PCR reads with MiXCR. The data contain tens of thousands of clones, roughly a fifth of them singletons. The source material was blood. These receptors were obtained from a male donor with papillary thyroid cancer or a benign thyroid nodule (not recorded which). Some clones in this sample may be carry-over from other donors' samples.

By proportion, this clone is medium-sized (0.01 to 0.1%). The sample has other DNA sequences that encode this CDR3 too. The chain recombines TRBV10-3 with TRBJ2-7; D unresolved. Per germline, CDR1 ENHRY and CDR2 SYGVKD. The CDR3 runs to 11 residues. V was cut by 0 bases and J by 6 bases, with 3 bases left in between. The CDR3 nucleotides read TGTGCCATCAGTGAGTCAGGCGAGCAGTACTTC. Residues: CAISESGEQYF.

In its sample, this clone was seen a few times. This chain links TRBV6-5 with TRBJ2-3; D gene ambiguous. The CDR3 totals 14 residues. V lost 4 bases, J lost 1 base, and 9 bases lay in between. Germline-derived CDR1 and CDR2 are MNHEY and SVGAGI. The CDR3 here is CASSLTAGTDTQYF. In DNA, the CDR3 is TGTGCCAGCAGTTTGACGGCGGGCACAGATACGCAGTATTTT.

This clone was counted at least ten times. This clone may be a read error of a much larger clone one base away. Within the sample, other DNA sequences also encode this same CDR3. The chain carries TRBV5-1 and TRBJ2-7; 9 nucleotides line up with TRBD2. V lost 4 bases, J lost 6 bases, and 14 bases stayed unmatched. Per germline, CDR1 SGHRS and CDR2 YFSETQ. The CDR3 is made up of 16 amino acids. CDR3 region: CASSPGTSGRMAEQYF. The CDR3, as DNA: TGCGCCAGCAGCCCCGGGACGAGCGGGAGGATGGCCGAGCAGTACTTC.

The chain links TRBV15 to TRBJ2-3; 7 nucleotides match TRBD2. V lost 7 bases to trimming and J lost 6 bases; unmatched junction nucleotides: 4. The CDR3 is made up of 12 amino acids. Germline V gene lookup returns CDR1 LNHNV and CDR2 YYDKDF (reference sequence). This CDR3 reads CATIRAGDTQYF. CDR3 sequence (DNA): TGTGCCACCATTAGAGCGGGGGATACGCAGTATTTT.

Sample share makes this clone medium-sized. This chain connects TRBV6-4 to TRBJ2-2; no clear D. Trimming stripped 2 bases from V and 0 bases from J, with 4 bases between. Per germline, CDR1 MRHNA and CDR2 SNTAGT. CDR3 length: 14 residues. The CDR3 nucleotides read TGTGCCAGCAGTGACCTTCCGAACACCGGGGAGCTGTTTTTT. Protein sequence: CASSDLPNTGELFF.

This chain links TRBV7-2 with TRBJ2-1, with D tentatively TRBD2 (6 bases). The CDR3 length is 15 residues. From germline, CDR1 is SGHTA and CDR2 FQGNSA. V dropped 0 bases and J dropped 7 bases, with 13 bases sitting between them. Here the CDR3 DNA reads TGTGCCAGCAGCTTAGCGGCGGGACGGGCGAATGAGCAGTTCTTC. Its translation is CASSLAAGRANEQFF.

CDR3 amino acids: CASSPGEGTKEAFF. The CDR3, as DNA: TGTGCCAGCAGCCCAGGGGAAGGTACGAAGGAAGCTTTCTTT. This chain joins TRBV7-2 and TRBJ1-6; weak D call: TRBD1 (6 bases). The DNA end favors TRBJ1-1, so the J call may be wrong. The length of the CDR3 is 14 residues. The germline V gene has CDR1 SGHTA and CDR2 FQGNSA.

There are a few counts of this clone. This could be a read error, since a much larger clone is one nucleotide away. This chain links TRBV3-1 with TRBJ2-1; D is possibly TRBD2 (6 bases). Germline assignment: CDR1 LGHDT and CDR2 YNNKEL (reference sequence). CDR3 length: 14 amino acids. The CDR3 is CASGQALAYNEQFF. For the CDR3, the DNA is TGTGCCAGCGGCCAAGCACTAGCTTACAATGAGCAGTTCTTC.

This clone was observed many times. The genes are TRBV4-1 and TRBJ2-7, with TRBD2 identical over 7 bases. The CDR3 extends over 17 amino acids. With V trimmed by 4 bases and J by 9 bases, 21 bases remained unmatched. CDR1 MGHRA and CDR2 YSYEKL come from the germline V gene. The CDR3 bases are TGCGCCAGCAGCCCGGACGAGACCGCTAGCGGAAGGGATGCGCAGTACTTC. Amino acids: CASSPDETASGRDAQYF.

In its sample, this clone ranks as medium-sized. This rearrangement joins TRBV28 to TRBJ1-5; D might be TRBD1 (5 bases). The germline V gene encodes CDR1 MDHEN and CDR2 SYDVKM. The V gene lost 7 bases and the J gene lost 0 bases, with 13 bases spanning the gap. CDR3 size: 15 residues. The CDR3 here is CASMGPQYSNQPQHF. CDR3 DNA sequence: TGTGCCAGCATGGGGCCCCAGTATAGCAATCAGCCCCAGCATTTT.